This TCR beta chain was obtained from a study of T cell responses to AZD1222 COVID-19 vaccine (dated by TCRdb to about 2021). Some background on the complete study: Because spike-specific TCR depth and breadth did not differ between the two schedules, AZD1222 recipients who got a second dose at roughly 4 weeks were pooled with those who got a second dose at roughly 12 weeks. Trial participants were enrolled by age into subgroups of 18-55, 56-69 and 70-plus years, and roughly 160, 29 and 62 TCR-sequenced participants, respectively, were included in these subgroups. A total of approximately 240 trial participants underwent TCR sequencing, of whom about 210 had received two doses of AZD1222 and about 26 had received two doses of the MenACWY control vaccine.

Cut back by 1 base and 6 bases, the V and J ends lie 10 bases apart. The CDR3 has 13 amino acids, counting the end cysteine and phenylalanine. Just CDR3 DNA is preserved here, 39 bases in frame from base 1. CDR1 and CDR2 are read off the germline V gene as MNHEY and SVGEGT. As concerns this clone: Its antigen remains unidentified. Base qualities are not recorded, but no much larger clone differs from it by a single base.

The CDR3 regions of human TCRbeta chains were subjected to immunosequencing. The study's own analysis went as follows. Repertoire TCRs were checked for matches against a reference library of SARS-CoV-2-specific TCRs that had been generated using the MIRA antigen-specificity platform. Breadth meant the fraction of unique TCRs that were SARS-CoV-2-associated, whereas depth meant the fraction of total T cells that were SARS-CoV-2-associated. Each spike-specific TCR was assigned to its reactive spike region and to a CD4 or CD8 class using the MIRA data. Log10-transformed breadth and depth values were compared by one-way ANOVA with Sidak's multiple comparisons tests. Drawn from immuneACCESS, this table holds only the in-frame rearrangements with V and J called that TCRdb kept. Clones are partly lost; checked studies trace under half to an unresolved V gene and leave the rest unexplained. V and J calls and clone size follow that table, whereas D and trimming were derived from the DNA. Counted in this sample were about 140,000 clones; around 89% of them appeared once. The top ten hold approximately 3% of the sample.

The time point tag for this specimen amounts to: baseline before first vaccination. Vaccinee samples came from UK trials COV001 and COV002, including a single-blind randomized controlled phase 2/3 trial of AZD1222 (ChAdOx1 nCoV-19) in healthy adults. For TCRbeta chain sequencing, PBMC samples were collected from trial participants at day 0 and at day 28 after the second dose. Summary of the overall study and its limitations: Because no day 14 peak-response samples were available, the repertoires could be characterized only after the peak T cell response. After two AZD1222 doses, both the breadth and the depth of spike-specific TCRs were significantly higher than at day 0 and than in MenACWY recipients. Participants were mostly white British, with more females than males. The authors suggested clonal diversity may have been underestimated. Vaccine-associated CD4 TCRs spanned the whole spike protein, with dominant responses in regions 160-218 and 743-854. Reportedly, close to half of the unique spike-specific TCRs recognized epitopes lying outside the regions that are mutated in the B.1.351 and B.1.1.7 variants. Conclusions about previously exposed vaccinees were limited because only a handful of AZD1222 recipients were SARS-CoV-2 seropositive at baseline. In the small 56-69-year group, the increase in depth fell short of significance, most likely because of low power.

Material: peripheral blood, obtained on day 0 of AZD1222 vaccination. The rearrangement joined TRBV6-2 or TRBV6-3 to TRBJ2-7; confidence is insufficient to name the D gene. This TCR came from an adult in good health. The CDR3 reads CASSYYTNTEQYF. Read as DNA, the sequence is TGTGCCAGCAGTTACTACACTAATACCGAGCAGTACTTC.